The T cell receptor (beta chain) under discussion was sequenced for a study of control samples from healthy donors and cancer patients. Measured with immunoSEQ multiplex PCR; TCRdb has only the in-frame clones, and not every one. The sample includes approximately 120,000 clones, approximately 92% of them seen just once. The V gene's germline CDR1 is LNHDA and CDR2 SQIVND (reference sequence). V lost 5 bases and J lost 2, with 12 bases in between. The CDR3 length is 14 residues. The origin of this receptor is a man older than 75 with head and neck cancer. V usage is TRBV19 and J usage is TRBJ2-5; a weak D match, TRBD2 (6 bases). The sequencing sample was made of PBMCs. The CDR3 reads CASSLGGVQETQYF. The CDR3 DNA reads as TGTGCCAGTAGTTTGGGCGGGGTACAAGAGACCCAGTACTTC.